Listed here is a single TCR beta chain. Its target is not known. The data stem from a study of CXCR3-negative and CXCR3-positive naive CD8 T cells. Points from the study as a whole: Relative to CXCR3-negative naive cells, CXCR3-positive naive cells had more hydrophobic TRB CDR3s.

The germline CDR1 and CDR2 sequences are MDHEN and SYDVKM. CDR3 length equals 15 residues. In preparing the TRB cDNA libraries, 5' RACE with UMI labels was used. TCRdb reprocessed the 5' RACE reads and stores each CDR3 protein as one record, lacking DNA. The sample has over 100,000 distinct CDR3 sequences. Triplicate sorting captured about 300,000 cells each from every CD8+ T cell subset. Naive CD8+ T cells carried a CD45RO-CCR7+CD27+CD95- phenotype. The sample was naive CXCR3- CD8+ T cells from blood. This sample's subset: CD45RO-CCR7+CD27+CD95- naive CD8+ T cells lacking CXCR3 (TNR3-). This chain links TRBV28 with TRBJ2-7; the TCRdb D gene call, TRBD1, has no DNA to confirm it. This receptor was obtained from a human donor in good health. Some clones in this sample may be carry-over from other donors' samples. This CDR3 reads CASSLDREGSYEQYF.